This TCR beta chain was recovered during a study of blood T cell repertoires in COVID-19. The wider study: The United States, Italy and Spain supplied acute and convalescent COVID-19 samples. T cells, B-cell-depleted T cells, or PBMCs provided the cDNA or gDNA that served as material.

The germline CDR1 and CDR2 sequences are MNHEY and SVGAGI. V trimming: 2 bases; J trimming: 3 bases; junction bases outside the gene matches: 5. The CDR3 length is 15 residues. In the original processing: Scientists estimated how many nucleated cells there were by amplifying reference gene primers. Sequencing used immunoSEQ multiplex PCR; TCRdb keeps in-frame clones, though not all of them. For V, J and clone size, that table is used; D and trimming come from the DNA. The sample lists 100,000 or so clones, 70% to 90% occurring once. Sample: peripheral blood. This chain uses TRBV6-5 with TRBJ2-7; 9 nucleotides agree with TRBD1. The sequence derives from a human donor in a cohort sampled during active COVID-19. As DNA, the CDR3 is TGTGCCAGCAGTTACATTAGGGACAGGGACTACGAGCAGTACTTC. Translating gives CASSYIRDRDYEQYF.